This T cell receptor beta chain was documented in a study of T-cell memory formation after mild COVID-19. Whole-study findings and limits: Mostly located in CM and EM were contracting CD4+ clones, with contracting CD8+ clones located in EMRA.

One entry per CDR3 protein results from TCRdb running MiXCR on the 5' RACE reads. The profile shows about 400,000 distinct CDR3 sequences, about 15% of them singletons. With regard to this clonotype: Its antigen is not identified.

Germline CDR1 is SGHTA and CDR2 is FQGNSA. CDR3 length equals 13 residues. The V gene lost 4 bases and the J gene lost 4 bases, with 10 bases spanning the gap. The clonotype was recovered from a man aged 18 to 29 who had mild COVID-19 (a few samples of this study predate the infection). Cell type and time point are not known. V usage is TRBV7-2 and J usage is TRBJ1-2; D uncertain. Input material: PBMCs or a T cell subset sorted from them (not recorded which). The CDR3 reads CASSSERSYGYTF. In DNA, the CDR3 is TGTGCCAGCAGCTCGGAGAGGTCCTATGGCTACACCTTC.